This note documents a single TCR beta chain sequence. This specimen belongs to a study of blood T cell repertoires in COVID-19. Study-level information: From T cells, B-cell-depleted T cells, or PBMCs came the material, which was cDNA or gDNA.

V shed 6 bases and J shed 1 base, with 9 bases lying between them. Germline V gene data show CDR1 as MNHEY and CDR2 as SVGAGI. CDR3 size: 13 residues. In the original analysis: Reference gene primers were amplified, and this amplification served to estimate nucleated cell counts. Measured with immunoSEQ multiplex PCR; TCRdb has only the in-frame clones, and not every one. The V and J calls and clone size come from that table; D and trimming were worked out from the DNA. The sample consists of some 140,000 clones, about three quarters of them appearing once. The sequenced sample consisted of peripheral blood. V and J are TRBV6-5 and TRBJ1-2; D not resolved. The TCR comes from a man older than 75 with acute or convalescent COVID-19. CDR3 nucleotides: TGTGCCAGCAGGCCCACAGTTAACTATGGCTACACCTTC. Its protein product is CASRPTVNYGYTF.